This TCR beta chain was captured in a study of T cells in localized non-small cell lung cancer. Sequencing was performed with immunoSEQ multiplex PCR; in TCRdb, only in-frame clones are kept and a portion is missing. The table records about 33,000 clones, around 90% of them present only once. The germline gives CDR1 MNHGY, CDR2 SVAAGI. Deletions cut 5 bases from V and 6 bases from J, with 20 bases between. The CDR3 totals 16 residues. V and J are TRBV6-9 and TRBJ1-5; D is perhaps TRBD1 (5 bases). The starting material was peripheral blood, obtained before any cancer treatment. The sequence was collected from a female donor over 55 with stage I lung adenocarcinoma. The chain's CDR3 is CASSRGDGTRGQPQHF. The CDR3 DNA follows: TGTGCCAGCAGTAGAGGGGACGGGACGAGGGGTCAGCCCCAGCATTTT.